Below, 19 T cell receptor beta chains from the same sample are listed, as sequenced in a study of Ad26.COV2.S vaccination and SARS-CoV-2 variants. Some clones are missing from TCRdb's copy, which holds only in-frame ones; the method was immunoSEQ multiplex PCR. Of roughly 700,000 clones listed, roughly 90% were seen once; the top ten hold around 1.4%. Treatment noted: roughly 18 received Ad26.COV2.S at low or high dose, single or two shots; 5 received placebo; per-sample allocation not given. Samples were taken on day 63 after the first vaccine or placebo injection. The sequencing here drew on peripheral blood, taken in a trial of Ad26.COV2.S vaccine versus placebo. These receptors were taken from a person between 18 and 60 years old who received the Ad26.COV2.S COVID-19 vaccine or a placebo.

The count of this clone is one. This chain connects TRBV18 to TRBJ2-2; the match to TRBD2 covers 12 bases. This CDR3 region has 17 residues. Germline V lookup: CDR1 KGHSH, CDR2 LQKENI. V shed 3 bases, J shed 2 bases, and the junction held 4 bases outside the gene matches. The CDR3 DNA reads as TGTGCCAGCTCACCTGGACTAGCGGGGCCTAACACCGGGGAGCTGTTTTTT. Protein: CASSPGLAGPNTGELFF.

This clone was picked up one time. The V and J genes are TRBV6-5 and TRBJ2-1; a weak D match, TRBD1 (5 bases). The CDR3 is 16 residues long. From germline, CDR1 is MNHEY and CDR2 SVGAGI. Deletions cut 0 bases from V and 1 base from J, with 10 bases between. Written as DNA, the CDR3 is TGTGCCAGCAGTTACTCGACAGACCCATCCTACAATGAGCAGTTCTTC. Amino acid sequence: CASSYSTDPSYNEQFF.

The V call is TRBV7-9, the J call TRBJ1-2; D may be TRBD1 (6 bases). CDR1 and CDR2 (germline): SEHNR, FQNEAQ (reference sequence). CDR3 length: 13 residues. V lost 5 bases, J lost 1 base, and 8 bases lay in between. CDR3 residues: CASSHRDNYGYTF. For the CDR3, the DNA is TGTGCCAGCAGCCACAGGGATAACTATGGCTACACCTTC.

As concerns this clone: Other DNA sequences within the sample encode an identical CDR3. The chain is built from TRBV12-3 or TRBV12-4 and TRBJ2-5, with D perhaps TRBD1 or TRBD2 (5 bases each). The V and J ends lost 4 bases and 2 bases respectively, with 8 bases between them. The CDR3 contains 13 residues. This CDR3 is CASSSGQQETQYF. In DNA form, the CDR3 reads TGTGCCAGCAGTTCGGGGCAGCAAGAGACCCAGTACTTC.

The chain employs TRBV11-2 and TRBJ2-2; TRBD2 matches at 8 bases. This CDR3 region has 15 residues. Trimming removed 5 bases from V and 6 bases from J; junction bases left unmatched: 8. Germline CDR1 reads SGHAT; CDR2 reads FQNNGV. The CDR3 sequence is CASSDASGPAGELFF. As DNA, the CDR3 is TGTGCCAGCAGCGACGCTAGCGGGCCCGCCGGGGAGCTGTTTTTT.

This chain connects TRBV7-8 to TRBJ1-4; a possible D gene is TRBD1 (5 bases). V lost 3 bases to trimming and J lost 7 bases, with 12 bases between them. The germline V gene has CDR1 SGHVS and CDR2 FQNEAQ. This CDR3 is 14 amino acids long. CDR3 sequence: CASSFYEGSEKLFF. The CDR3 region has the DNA TGTGCCAGCAGCTTTTATGAGGGGAGTGAAAAACTGTTTTTT.

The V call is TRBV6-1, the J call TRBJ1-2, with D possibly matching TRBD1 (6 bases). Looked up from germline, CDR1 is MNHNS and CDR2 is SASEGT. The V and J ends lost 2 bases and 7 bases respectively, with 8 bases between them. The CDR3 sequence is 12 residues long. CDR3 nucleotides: TGTGCCAGCAGTGAACGGACAGCTGGCTACACCTTC. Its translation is CASSERTAGYTF.

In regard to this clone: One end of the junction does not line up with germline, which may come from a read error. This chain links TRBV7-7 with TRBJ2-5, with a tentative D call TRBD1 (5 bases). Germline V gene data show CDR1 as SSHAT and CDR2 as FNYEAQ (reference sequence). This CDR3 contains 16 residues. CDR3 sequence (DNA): TGTGCTAGCAGCTTAGTTCGGCAGGGCTTTGGGGAGACCCAGTACTTC. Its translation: CASSLVRQGFGETQYF.

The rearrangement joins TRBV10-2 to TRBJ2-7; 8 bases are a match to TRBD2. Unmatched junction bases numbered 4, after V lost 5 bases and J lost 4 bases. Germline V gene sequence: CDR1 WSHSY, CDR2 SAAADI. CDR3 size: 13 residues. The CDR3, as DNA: TGCGCCAGCAGTCCGGGACTAGGGTACGAGCAGTACTTC. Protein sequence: CASSPGLGYEQYF.

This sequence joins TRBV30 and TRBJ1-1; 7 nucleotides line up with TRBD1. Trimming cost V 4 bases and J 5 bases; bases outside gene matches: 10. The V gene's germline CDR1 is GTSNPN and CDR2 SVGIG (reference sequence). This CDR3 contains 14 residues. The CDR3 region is CAWKLGGVGTEAFF. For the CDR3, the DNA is TGTGCCTGGAAACTAGGGGGCGTGGGGACTGAAGCTTTCTTT.

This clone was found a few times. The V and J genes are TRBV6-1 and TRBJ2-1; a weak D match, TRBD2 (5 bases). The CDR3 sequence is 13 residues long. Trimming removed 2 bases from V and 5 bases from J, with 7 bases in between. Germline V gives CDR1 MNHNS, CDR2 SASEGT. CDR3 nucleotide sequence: TGTGCCAGCAGTGAAAAGGGAGACAATGAGCAGTTCTTC. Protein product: CASSEKGDNEQFF.

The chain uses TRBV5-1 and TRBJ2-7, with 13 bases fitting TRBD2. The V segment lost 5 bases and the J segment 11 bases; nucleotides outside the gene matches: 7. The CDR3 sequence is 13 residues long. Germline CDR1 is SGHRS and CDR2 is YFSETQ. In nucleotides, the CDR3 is TGCGCCAGCAGGACCGGGACTAGCGGGACTGAGTACTTC. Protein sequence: CASRTGTSGTEYF.

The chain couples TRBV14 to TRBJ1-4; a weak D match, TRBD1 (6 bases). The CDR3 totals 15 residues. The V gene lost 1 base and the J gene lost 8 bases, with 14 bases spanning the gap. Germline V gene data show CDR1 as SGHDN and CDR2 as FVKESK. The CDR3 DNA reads TGTGCCAGCAGCCAAGCCGGGACAAGCGGAGAAAAACTGTTTTTT. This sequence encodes CASSQAGTSGEKLFF. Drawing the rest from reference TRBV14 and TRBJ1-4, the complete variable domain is EAGVTQFPSHSVIEKGQTVTLRCDPISGHDNLYWYRRVMGKEIKFLLHFVKESKQDESGMPNNRFLAERTGGTYSTLKVQPAELEDSGVYFCASSQAGTSGEKLFFGSGTQLSVL.

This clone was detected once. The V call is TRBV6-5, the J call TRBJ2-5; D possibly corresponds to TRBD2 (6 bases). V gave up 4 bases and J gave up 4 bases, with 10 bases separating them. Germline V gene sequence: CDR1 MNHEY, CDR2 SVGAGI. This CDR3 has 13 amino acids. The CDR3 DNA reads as TGTGCCAGCAGTTCGGGACTCCCAGAGACCCAGTACTTC. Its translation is CASSSGLPETQYF.

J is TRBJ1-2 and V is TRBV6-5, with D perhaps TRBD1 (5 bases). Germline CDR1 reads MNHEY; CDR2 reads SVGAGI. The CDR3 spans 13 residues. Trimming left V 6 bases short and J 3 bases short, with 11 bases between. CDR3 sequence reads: CASSWDGDYGYTF. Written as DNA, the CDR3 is TGTGCCAGCAGCTGGGACGGAGACTATGGCTACACCTTC.

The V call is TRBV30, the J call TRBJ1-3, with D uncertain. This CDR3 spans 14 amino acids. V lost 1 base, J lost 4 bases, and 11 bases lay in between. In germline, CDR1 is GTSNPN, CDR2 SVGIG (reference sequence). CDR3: CAWSGGRPGNTIYF. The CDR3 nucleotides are TGTGCCTGGAGTGGTGGTAGACCGGGAAACACCATATATTTT.

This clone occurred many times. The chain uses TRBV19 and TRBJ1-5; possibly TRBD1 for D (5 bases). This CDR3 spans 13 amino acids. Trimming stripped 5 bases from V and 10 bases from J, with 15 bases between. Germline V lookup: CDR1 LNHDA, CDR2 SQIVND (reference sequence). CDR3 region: CASSPSSGTPQHF. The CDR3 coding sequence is TGTGCCAGTAGTCCATCCAGTGGGACCCCCCAGCATTTT.

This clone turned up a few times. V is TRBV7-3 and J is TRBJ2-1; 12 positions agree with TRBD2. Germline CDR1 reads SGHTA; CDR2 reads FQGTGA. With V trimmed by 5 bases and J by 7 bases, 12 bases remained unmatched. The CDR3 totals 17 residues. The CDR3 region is CASSPLGTSGLRNEQFF. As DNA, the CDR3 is TGTGCCAGCAGCCCCCTGGGGACTAGCGGGCTGCGAAATGAGCAGTTCTTC.

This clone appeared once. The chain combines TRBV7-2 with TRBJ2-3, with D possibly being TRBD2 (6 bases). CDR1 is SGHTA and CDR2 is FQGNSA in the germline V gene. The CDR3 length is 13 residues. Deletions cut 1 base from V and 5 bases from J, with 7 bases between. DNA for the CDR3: TGTGCCAGCAGCTTAGTGACTAGAGATACGCAGTATTTT. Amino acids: CASSLVTRDTQYF.